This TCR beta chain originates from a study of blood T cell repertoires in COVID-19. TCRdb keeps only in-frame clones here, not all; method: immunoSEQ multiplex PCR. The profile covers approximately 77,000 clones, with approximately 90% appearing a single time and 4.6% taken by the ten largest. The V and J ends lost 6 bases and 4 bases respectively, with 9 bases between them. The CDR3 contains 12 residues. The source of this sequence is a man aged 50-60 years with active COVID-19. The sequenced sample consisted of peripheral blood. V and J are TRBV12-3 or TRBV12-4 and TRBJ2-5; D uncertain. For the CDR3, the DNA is TGTGCCAGCAGCCAGGTGCGAGAGACCCAGTACTTC. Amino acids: CASSQVRETQYF.